These 10 T cell receptor beta chains were all obtained from the same sample, sequenced in a study of control samples from healthy donors and cancer patients. Sequenced by immunoSEQ multiplex PCR; TCRdb stores in-frame clones only, minus some. The repertoire holds about 250,000 clones, 82% seen once, with roughly 13% in the top ten. The sample comprised PBMCs. The source of these receptors is a woman in her sixties with lung cancer.

The chain combines TRBV3-1 (or the pseudogene TRBV3-2) with TRBJ1-4, with unresolved D. CDR1 is LGHDT and CDR2 is YNNKEL in the germline V gene (reference sequence). V was trimmed by 0 bases and J by 8 bases, leaving 16 bases between them. The CDR3 length is 16 residues. The CDR3 DNA reads as TGTGCCAGCAGCCAAGATCACGTGGCTAAGAACGAAAAACTGTTTTTT. Its protein product is CASSQDHVAKNEKLFF.

V usage is TRBV21-1 and J usage is TRBJ2-7; the DNA was not compared with TRBD1, the D call given in the table. TRBV21-1 is an annotated pseudogene. The CDR3 contains 18 residues. The CDR3 is CASSITGTDILPDYEQYF. CDR3 in DNA: TGTGCCAGCAGCATAACCGGGACAGATATACTACCAGACTACGAGCAGTACTTC.

This clone came up a few times. The chain uses TRBV19 and TRBJ2-2; 10 positions match TRBD2. The V gene end was trimmed by 3 bases and the J gene end by 7 bases; junction bases not matched to a gene: 5. The CDR3 covers 15 residues. Germline V gene lookup returns CDR1 LNHDA and CDR2 SQIVND (reference sequence). The CDR3 is CASSITSGMNGELFF. CDR3 DNA: TGTGCCAGTAGTATCACTAGCGGGATGAACGGGGAGCTGTTTTTT.

CDR3 sequence: CASSSRLASRDTQYF. CDR3 in DNA: TGTGCCAGCAGTTCCCGCCTAGCGAGTCGGGATACGCAGTATTTT. V gene TRBV28 combines with J gene TRBJ2-3; tentatively, D is TRBD2 (6 bases). Looked up from germline, CDR1 is MDHEN and CDR2 is SYDVKM. V was cut by 4 bases and J by 6 bases, with 17 bases left in between. This CDR3 comprises 15 residues.

This clone was seen a single time. V is TRBV13 and J is TRBJ2-7; 14 nucleotides align to TRBD2. Germline V gene data show CDR1 as PRHDT and CDR2 as FYEKMQ (reference sequence). The CDR3 has 15 residues. The ends lost 4 bases at V and 8 bases at J; junction bases unmatched: 7. CDR3 nucleotide sequence: TGTGCCAGCAGCTCCGGGACTAGCGGGAGCCCGAAGCAGTACTTC. Protein sequence: CASSSGTSGSPKQYF.

This chain connects TRBV10-1 to TRBJ1-1, with TRBD1 identical over 12 bases. Germline CDR1 is WNHNN and CDR2 is SYGVQD (reference sequence). The V gene end was trimmed by 6 bases and the J gene end by 4 bases; junction bases not matched to a gene: 9. There are 16 residues in the CDR3. The CDR3 protein is CASRTRDRGQATEAFF. For the CDR3, the DNA is TGCGCCAGCAGGACAAGGGACAGGGGGCAGGCCACTGAAGCTTTCTTT.

The chain is built from TRBV28 and TRBJ2-3; D unresolved. Germline lookup yields CDR1 MDHEN and CDR2 SYDVKM. CDR3 length: 14 amino acids. Between the trimmed V and J ends, which lost 7 bases and 4 bases, there was a span of 15 bases. In DNA, the CDR3 is TGTGCCAGCACCCCCCCCGGTCTGTCAGATACGCAGTATTTT. It encodes CASTPPGLSDTQYF.

This chain connects TRBV28 to TRBJ2-4; no definite D call. Germline CDR1 MDHEN, CDR2 SYDVKM. The CDR3 totals 15 residues. Trimming pared 5 bases from V and 0 bases from J, leaving 11 bases between. CDR3 DNA: TGTGCCAGCAGTCCACAACACCTAGCCAAAAACATTCAGTACTTC. It yields the protein CASSPQHLAKNIQYF.

This clone was detected only once. The chain joins TRBV2 to TRBJ1-4, with unresolved D. The CDR3 runs 14 residues. The germline V and J ends were trimmed by 6 bases and 8 bases, with 16 bases remaining between them. Germline V lookup: CDR1 SNHLY, CDR2 FYNNEI. The CDR3: CASSKGVLEEKLFF. In DNA form, the CDR3 reads TGTGCCAGCAGCAAAGGAGTGCTGGAGGAAAAACTGTTTTTT.

This sequence joins TRBV19 and TRBJ2-1, with D possibly being TRBD1 (6 bases). This CDR3 contains 15 residues. Deletions cut 6 bases from V and 3 bases from J, with 15 bases between. Germline CDR1 and CDR2: LNHDA and SQIVND (reference sequence). The CDR3 sequence: CASRTTGSDYNEQFF. CDR3 DNA: TGTGCCAGTAGGACAACAGGGAGTGACTACAATGAGCAGTTCTTC.